The 18 T cell receptor beta chains below come from one sample, sequenced in a study of T cells in localized non-small cell lung cancer (dated by TCRdb to 2019 to 2021). The library was generated by the immunoSEQ multiplex PCR assay. In TCRdb, the immuneACCESS table is reduced to in-frame sequences with V and J assigned. These tables do not hold every clone; where another copy was compared, an unresolved V gene accounts for under half, and the others remain unexplained. Within this sample are over 25,000 clones, with roughly nine tenths of them counted one time only. Less than 6% of the sample goes to the ten largest clones. This specimen consisted of PBMCs, obtained before any cancer treatment. The receptors were sampled from a man aged 40 to 69 with stage II lung adenocarcinoma.

J is TRBJ2-7 and V is TRBV5-1, with 10 nucleotides matching TRBD2. The trim removed 5 bases at V and 0 bases at J, leaving 5 bases unmatched. Germline lookup yields CDR1 SGHRS and CDR2 YFSETQ. The CDR3 has 15 amino acids. CDR3 amino acids: CASRLRLAGSYEQYF. The CDR3 nucleotides read TGCGCCAGCAGGTTGAGACTAGCGGGCTCCTACGAGCAGTACTTC.

This chain joins TRBV7-2 and TRBJ2-7; D assignment may be TRBD1 or TRBD2 (5 bases each). Trimming shortened V by 4 bases and J by 3 bases, and 10 bases separated the two germline ends. The CDR3 consists of 13 residues. Per the germline V gene, CDR1 is SGHTA and CDR2 is FQGNSA. The CDR3 DNA sequence: TGTGCCAGCAGCTGGGACGTAGGCTACGAGCAGTACTTC. Translation: CASSWDVGYEQYF. The full variable domain, its missing parts supplied by reference TRBV7-2 and TRBJ2-7, is GAGVSQSPSNKVTEKGKDVELRCDPISGHTALYWYRQSLGQGLEFLIYFQGNSAPDKSGLPSDRFSAERTGGSVSTLTIQRTQQEDSAVYLCASSWDVGYEQYFGPGTRLTVT.

This chain connects TRBV19 to TRBJ1-2; D remains unclear. Trimming took off 6 bases at V and 7 bases at J, with 9 bases between the two ends. The CDR3 is 11 amino acids. CDR1 and CDR2 (germline): LNHDA, SQIVND (reference sequence). CDR3 DNA: TGTGCCAGTAGCTTGAGGGCTGGCTACACCTTC. Translated: CASSLRAGYTF.

Only one count was recorded for this clone. In DNA, the CDR3 is TGTGCCAGCAGTTTAGGAGACATCCGGGCCGCACCCCTCCACTTT. This encodes CASSLGDIRAAPLHF. The rearrangement links TRBV28 to TRBJ1-6; D is undetermined. Germline loops: CDR1 MDHEN, CDR2 SYDVKM. The V and J ends lost 2 bases and 11 bases respectively, with 16 bases between them. This CDR3 is 15 amino acids long.

The CDR3: CASSFGANYGYTF. CDR3 DNA sequence: TGTGCCAGCAGTTTTGGGGCCAACTATGGCTACACCTTC. The rearrangement joins TRBV27 to TRBJ1-2, with a tentative D call TRBD1 (5 bases). The CDR3 spans 13 residues. Trimming took 3 bases from V and 2 from J, leaving 7 bases between them. Germline V gene sequence: CDR1 MNHEY, CDR2 SMNVEV (reference sequence).

The chain combines TRBV27 with TRBJ2-7; 7 bases align to TRBD2. Germline lookup yields CDR1 MNHEY and CDR2 SMNVEV (reference sequence). The trim removed 3 bases at V and 2 bases at J, leaving 7 bases unmatched. This CDR3 region has 15 residues. In DNA, the CDR3 is TGTGCCAGCAGTTTTCGCCTAGCGGAGACCTACGAGCAGTACTTC. Amino acids: CASSFRLAETYEQYF.

The chain has TRBV27 and TRBJ2-7, with D perhaps given as TRBD1 or TRBD2 (5 bases each). Germline V CDR1 and CDR2: MNHEY, SMNVEV (reference sequence). This CDR3 is 14 amino acids long. The V end lost 4 bases, the J end lost 2 bases, and 12 bases lay between the germline ends. Here the CDR3 DNA reads TGTGCCAGCAGTTCCGAGGGGACGACCTACGAGCAGTACTTC. It encodes CASSSEGTTYEQYF.

The chain employs TRBV15 and TRBJ1-5; D may be TRBD1 (5 bases). V was clipped by 1 base and J by 5 bases, with 24 bases between them. The CDR3 is 19 amino acids. Germline assignment: CDR1 LNHNV and CDR2 YYDKDF (reference sequence). CDR3 coding DNA: TGTGCCACCAGCAGAGTACCAAAGGGGTGGTATCGGGGTCATCAGCCCCAGCATTTT. Protein: CATSRVPKGWYRGHQPQHF.

This chain links TRBV10-2 with TRBJ2-7; no definite D call. The CDR3 is 15 residues long. CDR1 is WSHSY, CDR2 SAAADI, per germline. V gave up 3 bases and J gave up 6 bases, with 18 bases separating them. In DNA, the CDR3 is TGCGCCAGCAGTGAAGTTGCCACCCAAGGGCTCGAGCAGTACTTC. Amino acids: CASSEVATQGLEQYF.

The chain combines TRBV7-8 with TRBJ1-5; D is ambiguous. From germline, CDR1 is SGHVS and CDR2 FQNEAQ. V lost 1 base to trimming and J lost 1 base, with 8 bases between them. There are 15 residues in the CDR3. The CDR3 bases are TGTGCCAGCAGCTTAGGGTCTGGGAGCAATCAGCCCCAGCATTTT. Its protein is CASSLGSGSNQPQHF.

The CDR3 DNA sequence: TGTGCCAGCAGCTTAACGTTGGCTAGCGGTTACAATGAGCAGTTCTTC. Protein: CASSLTLASGYNEQFF. The rearrangement uses TRBV7-3 and TRBJ2-1; 7 nucleotides match TRBD2. CDR1 and CDR2 (germline): SGHTA, FQGTGA. Germline trimming cut 0 bases from V and 4 bases from J; bases unmatched to any gene: 6. The CDR3 spans 16 residues.

The rearrangement joins TRBV6-4 to TRBJ2-5, with 7 bases lining up with TRBD2. This CDR3 is 16 amino acids long. CDR1 and CDR2 from the germline V gene are MRHNA and SNTAGT. Trimming at V came to 6 bases and at J to 6 bases, leaving 16 bases not matched to a gene. The chain's CDR3 is CASRASEGGPFQTQYF. The CDR3 DNA is TGTGCCAGCAGAGCTAGCGAGGGAGGGCCCTTTCAGACCCAGTACTTC.

The chain links TRBV7-9 to TRBJ2-7; no clear D gene. Germline lookup yields CDR1 SEHNR and CDR2 FQNEAQ (reference sequence). This CDR3 spans 14 amino acids. V lost 5 bases to trimming and J lost 0 bases, with 11 bases between them. Written as DNA, the CDR3 is TGTGCCAGCAGCGTATACTCCGGCTCCTACGAGCAGTACTTC. Amino acid sequence: CASSVYSGSYEQYF.

The genes are TRBV9 and TRBJ2-1; D is possibly TRBD1 or TRBD2 (6 bases each). The germline V and J ends were trimmed by 0 bases and 2 bases, with 12 bases remaining between them. The CDR3 runs to 16 residues. Germline-derived CDR1 and CDR2 are SGDLS and YYNGEE. The CDR3 DNA reads TGTGCCAGCAGCGTAGAGGGGGGTATAACCTACAATGAGCAGTTCTTC. As protein: CASSVEGGITYNEQFF.

The rearrangement links TRBV11-2 to TRBJ1-1; TRBD1 agrees at 7 bases. The germline V gene has CDR1 SGHAT and CDR2 FQNNGV. The V segment lost 5 bases and the J segment 7 bases; nucleotides outside the gene matches: 7. CDR3 length: 13 amino acids. CDR3 region: CASSLRQGGEAFF. CDR3 DNA: TGTGCCAGCAGCCTCCGACAGGGCGGTGAAGCTTTCTTT.

This chain joins TRBV5-5 and TRBJ2-1; 7 bases agree with TRBD2. Germline lookup yields CDR1 SGHKS and CDR2 YYEKEE (reference sequence). The CDR3 spans 15 residues. J gave up 9 bases and V 4 bases, and 13 bases lay outside the gene matches. The CDR3 DNA is TGTGCCAGCAGCCAGGTAGCGGCGGGAGTTGCTGAGCAGTTCTTC. Its translation is CASSQVAAGVAEQFF.

The chain has TRBV5-4 and TRBJ2-1; D is possibly TRBD1 (6 bases). Germline V lookup: CDR1 SGHNT, CDR2 YYREEE (reference sequence). The CDR3 totals 13 residues. V shed 5 bases and J shed 16 bases, with 22 bases lying between them. CDR3 bases: TGTGCCAGCAGTACCTCGGATTCCGGGACACCATTCTTC. This translates into CASSTSDSGTPFF.

This clone has just one count. The V call is TRBV9, the J call TRBJ2-1, with 9 bases matching TRBD2. Per the germline V gene, CDR1 is SGDLS and CDR2 is YYNGEE. The CDR3 runs 16 residues. After removal of 4 bases from V and 2 bases from J, the junction contained 7 bases not matched to a gene. CDR3 protein: CASSSRAGGTYNEQFF. The CDR3 DNA reads TGTGCCAGCAGCTCTCGTGCGGGAGGGACCTACAATGAGCAGTTCTTC.